Following are 21 T cell receptor beta chains from one sample sequenced in a study of control samples from healthy donors and cancer patients. Repertoires were generated with immunoSEQ multiplex PCR, while TCRdb's copy carries only in-frame clones and drops some. Among around 99,000 clones, around nine tenths were seen once, and the ten largest hold approximately 16%. Source material: blood. The receptors shown here come from a woman in her forties or fifties in good health.

The rearrangement links TRBV30 to TRBJ2-6; D is undetermined. V lost 2 bases and J 4 bases, leaving 9 bases between the germline ends. There are 14 residues in the CDR3. The germline gives CDR1 GTSNPN, CDR2 SVGIG (reference sequence). CDR3 amino acids: CAWSRGSGANVLTF. The DNA for the CDR3 is TGTGCCTGGAGTAGAGGCTCCGGGGCCAACGTCCTGACTTTC.

The chain recombines TRBV4-2 with TRBJ1-1; D is ambiguous. CDR3 length: 13 amino acids. The germline V gene encodes CDR1 LGHNA and CDR2 YNFKEQ. V gave up 0 bases and J gave up 5 bases, with 7 bases separating them. The CDR3 nucleotides read TGTGCCAGCAGCCAAGATGAGTGGACTGAAGCTTTCTTT. Translation: CASSQDEWTEAFF.

This clone has a single count. This chain connects TRBV5-1 to TRBJ1-4; D gene ambiguous. The V end was cut by 5 bases, the J end by 7 bases, with 12 bases between. This CDR3 is built from 13 residues. Per germline, CDR1 SGHRS and CDR2 YFSETQ. The CDR3 protein is CASRFSGSEKLFF. The CDR3 bases are TGCGCCAGCAGATTTTCGGGGAGTGAAAAACTGTTTTTT.

This clone has a single count. CDR3 in amino acids: CASSLTSQGAAGGYTF. The DNA of the CDR3 is TGTGCCAGCAGCTTAACGTCGCAGGGGGCGGCCGGGGGCTACACCTTC. This chain connects TRBV7-3 to TRBJ1-2, with TRBD1 matching over 8 bases. V shed 0 bases and J 8 bases; nucleotides not matched to a gene: 11. The CDR3 sequence is 16 residues long. The germline gives CDR1 SGHTA, CDR2 FQGTGA.

The genes are TRBV10-3 and TRBJ2-7, with D perhaps matching TRBD2 (5 bases). The germline gives CDR1 ENHRY, CDR2 SYGVKD. The CDR3 covers 15 residues. V lost 3 bases, J lost 0 bases, and 12 bases lay in between. This CDR3 is CAISESRGRSYEQYF. DNA of the CDR3: TGTGCCATCAGTGAAAGCCGGGGTCGCTCCTACGAGCAGTACTTC.

The chain recombines TRBV5-5 with TRBJ2-3; 11 bases are shared with TRBD1. Germline CDR1 and CDR2: SGHKS and YYEKEE (reference sequence). V trimming: 4 bases; J trimming: 6 bases; junction bases outside the gene matches: 10. This CDR3 has 16 residues. The DNA for the CDR3 is TGTGCCAGCAGCGGGGGAGTTTGGACAGGGGGCGATACGCAGTATTTT. Amino acids: CASSGGVWTGGDTQYF.

The chain is built from TRBV3-1 (or the pseudogene TRBV3-2) and TRBJ1-2; D gene unclear. V lost 3 bases to trimming and J lost 7 bases, with 12 bases between them. Germline V gives CDR1 LGHDT, CDR2 YNNKEL (reference sequence). The length of the CDR3 is 13 residues. The CDR3 spells CASSQKQAFGYTF. The CDR3 DNA follows: TGTGCCAGCAGCCAGAAGCAGGCGTTTGGCTACACCTTC.

The V gene is TRBV6-5, the J gene TRBJ1-5; 7 positions match TRBD1. CDR3 length: 15 residues. Losses at the gene ends were 4 bases for V and 6 bases for J; bases not matched to a gene: 9. Germline CDR1 and CDR2: MNHEY and SVGAGI. CDR3 protein: CASSFRQGFSQPQHF. CDR3 nucleotides: TGTGCCAGCAGTTTTCGACAGGGATTTAGTCAGCCCCAGCATTTT.

The V call is TRBV5-8, the J call TRBJ1-5; 9 nucleotides line up with TRBD1. The ends lost 2 bases at V and 4 bases at J; junction bases unmatched: 7. Per the germline V gene, CDR1 is SGHTS and CDR2 is YDEGEE. The CDR3 length is 16 residues. The CDR3 is CASSFHAGQGNQPQHF. Here the CDR3 DNA reads TGTGCCAGCAGCTTCCACGCGGGACAGGGTAATCAGCCCCAGCATTTT.

The rearrangement links TRBV30 to TRBJ1-1; no definite D call. V lost 3 bases, J lost 3 bases, and 14 bases lay in between. The CDR3 is made up of 14 amino acids. The V gene's germline CDR1 is GTSNPN and CDR2 SVGIG (reference sequence). The CDR3 DNA sequence: TGTGCCTGGAGCTCCCGGCCCGGTGACACTGAAGCTTTCTTT. Translating gives CAWSSRPGDTEAFF.

The genes are TRBV14 and TRBJ2-7, with unresolved D. This CDR3 is 13 amino acids long. Germline V gene sequence: CDR1 SGHDN, CDR2 FVKESK. V shed 1 base and J shed 6 bases, with 10 bases lying between them. In DNA form, the CDR3 reads TGTGCCAGCAGCCAAGGACTCCATACCGAGCAGTACTTC. It translates to CASSQGLHTEQYF. The full variable domain, in which reference TRBV14 and TRBJ2-7 provide the parts outside the CDR3, is EAGVTQFPSHSVIEKGQTVTLRCDPISGHDNLYWYRRVMGKEIKFLLHFVKESKQDESGMPNNRFLAERTGGTYSTLKVQPAELEDSGVYFCASSQGLHTEQYFGPGTRLTVT.

The genes are TRBV3-1 (or the pseudogene TRBV3-2) and TRBJ2-2, with unresolved D. Trimming left V 7 bases short and J 3 bases short, with 6 bases between. Germline assignment: CDR1 LGHDT and CDR2 YNNKEL (reference sequence). The CDR3 runs 12 residues. The DNA of the CDR3 is TGTGCCAGCAACTTCTACACCGGGGAGCTGTTTTTT. This gives the protein CASNFYTGELFF.

The chain joins TRBV7-2 to TRBJ1-1, with TRBD1 matching 7 bases. V was clipped by 4 bases and J by 0 bases; unmatched bases: 2. The CDR3 runs to 14 residues. The germline V gene has CDR1 SGHTA and CDR2 FQGNSA. The CDR3 is CASSWDSVNTEAFF. The CDR3 DNA is TGTGCCAGCAGCTGGGACAGTGTGAACACTGAAGCTTTCTTT.

This chain joins TRBV4-2 and TRBJ2-7; unclear D gene. This CDR3 has 13 residues. The V gene's germline CDR1 is LGHNA and CDR2 YNFKEQ. Trimming removed 0 bases from V and 0 bases from J, with 3 bases in between. The DNA of the CDR3 is TGTGCCAGCAGCCAAGATAGCTCCTACGAGCAGTACTTC. This sequence encodes CASSQDSSYEQYF.

V and J are TRBV7-7 and TRBJ2-3, with TRBD2 matching over 9 bases. Germline assignment: CDR1 SSHAT and CDR2 FNYEAQ (reference sequence). This CDR3 has 14 amino acids. V lost 5 bases and J lost 5; bases outside the gene matches: 5. The CDR3 coding sequence is TGTGCCAGCAGCCTCTCAGCGGGAGGAGATACGCAGTATTTT. The encoded protein is CASSLSAGGDTQYF. Full variable domain (remainder filled in from reference TRBV7-7 and TRBJ2-3): GAGVSQSPRYKVTKRGQDVTLRCDPISSHATLYWYQQALGQGPEFLTYFNYEAQPDKSGLPSDRFSAERPEGSISTLTIQRTEQRDSAMYRCASSLSAGGDTQYFGPGTRLTVL.

The chain employs TRBV7-2 and TRBJ2-1; D is unclear. The CDR3 runs to 15 residues. With 1 base removed from V and 5 bases from J, the gap between germline ends came to 12 bases. The germline V gene has CDR1 SGHTA and CDR2 FQGNSA. CDR3 DNA: TGTGCCAGCAGCTTAGGCCTAGTCTCTAACAATGAGCAGTTCTTC. This translates into CASSLGLVSNNEQFF.

The gene calls are TRBV11-2 and TRBJ2-1, with 9 nucleotides matching TRBD2. J lost 4 bases, V lost 5 bases, and 9 bases had no gene match. This CDR3 has 16 residues. Germline V gene data show CDR1 as SGHAT and CDR2 as FQNNGV. The CDR3 DNA reads TGTGCCAGCAGCACCCTACTAGCGGGTGTTTACAATGAGCAGTTCTTC. Protein product: CASSTLLAGVYNEQFF.

The chain couples TRBV9 to TRBJ2-1; D possibly matches TRBD1 or TRBD2 (5 bases each). CDR1 is SGDLS, CDR2 YYNGEE, per germline. This CDR3 is 15 amino acids long. V was pared by 3 bases and J by 0 bases, with 10 bases between. CDR3 nucleotides: TGTGCCAGCAGCGCTCCAGGGAGCTCCTACAATGAGCAGTTCTTC. Protein product: CASSAPGSSYNEQFF.

This chain uses TRBV6-6 with TRBJ1-1, with 8 bases lining up with TRBD1. In germline, CDR1 is MNHNY, CDR2 SVGAGI (reference sequence). This CDR3 region has 14 residues. The junction had 7 bases not matched to a gene; V was cut back by 0 bases and J by 10 bases. The CDR3 sequence is CASSYSSGGLVAFF. The CDR3 bases are TGTGCCAGCAGTTACTCATCAGGGGGCTTGGTAGCTTTCTTT.

This clone appeared once. The V call is TRBV18, the J call TRBJ2-1, with a possible D match to TRBD2 (6 bases). The CDR3 has 14 residues. Trimming pared 4 bases from V and 0 bases from J, leaving 7 bases between. Germline V gene sequence: CDR1 KGHSH, CDR2 LQKENI. As DNA, the CDR3 is TGTGCCAGCTCACGCGGGGACTCCTACAATGAGCAGTTCTTC. Translation: CASSRGDSYNEQFF.

This clone was observed a handful of times. This sequence joins TRBV12-3 or TRBV12-4 and TRBJ2-7, with no clear D. The CDR3 runs 13 residues. The V gene lost 3 bases and the J gene lost 4 bases, with 10 bases spanning the gap. Here the CDR3 DNA reads TGTGCCAGCAGTTTTGGGCGCCAGTACGAGCAGTACGTC. Translating it yields CASSFGRQYEQYV.